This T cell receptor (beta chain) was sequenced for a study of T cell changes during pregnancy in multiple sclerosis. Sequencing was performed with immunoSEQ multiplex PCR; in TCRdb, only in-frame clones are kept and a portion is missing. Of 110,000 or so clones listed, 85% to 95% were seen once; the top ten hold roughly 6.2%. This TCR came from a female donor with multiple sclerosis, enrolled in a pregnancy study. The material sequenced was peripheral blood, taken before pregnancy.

The CDR3 coding sequence is TGCGCCAGCAGCTTGTGGGGTAATACAGGGGGATTCGGGGACGAGCAGTACTTC. The encoded protein is CASSLWGNTGGFGDEQYF. This chain links TRBV5-1 with TRBJ2-7; 8 nucleotides match TRBD1. The trim removed 1 base at V and 5 bases at J, leaving 17 bases unmatched. This CDR3 has 18 residues. From germline, CDR1 is SGHRS and CDR2 YFSETQ.